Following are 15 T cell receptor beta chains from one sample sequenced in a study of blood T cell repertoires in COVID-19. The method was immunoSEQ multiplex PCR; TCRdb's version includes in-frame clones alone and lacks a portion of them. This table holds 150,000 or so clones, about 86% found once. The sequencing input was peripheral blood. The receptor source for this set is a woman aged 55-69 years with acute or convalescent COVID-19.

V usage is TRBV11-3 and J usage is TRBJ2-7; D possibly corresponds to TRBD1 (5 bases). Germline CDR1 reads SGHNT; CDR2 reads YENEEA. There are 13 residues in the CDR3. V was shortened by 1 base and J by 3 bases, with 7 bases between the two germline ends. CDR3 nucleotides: TGTGCCAGCAGCTTAGCACAGGACTACGAGCAGTACTTC. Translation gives CASSLAQDYEQYF.

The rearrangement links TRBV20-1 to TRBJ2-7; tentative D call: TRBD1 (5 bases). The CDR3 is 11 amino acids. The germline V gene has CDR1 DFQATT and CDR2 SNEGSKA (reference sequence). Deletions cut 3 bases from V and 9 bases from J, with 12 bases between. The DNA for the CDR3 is TGCAGTGCTAGCCAGGGTCTAGGGCAGTACTTC. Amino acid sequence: CSASQGLGQYF.

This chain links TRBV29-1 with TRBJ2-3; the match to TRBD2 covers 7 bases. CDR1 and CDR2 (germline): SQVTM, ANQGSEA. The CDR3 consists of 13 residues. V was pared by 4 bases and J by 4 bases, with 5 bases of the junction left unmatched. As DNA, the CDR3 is TGCAGCGTTGGGCGGGGGAGGGCAGATACGCAGTATTTT. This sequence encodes CSVGRGRADTQYF.

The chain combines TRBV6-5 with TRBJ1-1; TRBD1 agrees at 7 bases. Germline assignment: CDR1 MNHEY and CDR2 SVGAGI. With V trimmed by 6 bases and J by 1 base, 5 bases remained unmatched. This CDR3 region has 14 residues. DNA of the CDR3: TGTGCCAGCAGGTGGAGGGGGCCGAACACTGAAGCTTTCTTT. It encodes CASRWRGPNTEAFF.

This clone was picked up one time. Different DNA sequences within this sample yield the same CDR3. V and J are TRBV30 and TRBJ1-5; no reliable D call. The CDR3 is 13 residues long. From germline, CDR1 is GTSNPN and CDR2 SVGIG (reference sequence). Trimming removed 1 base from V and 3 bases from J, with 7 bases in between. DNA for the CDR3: TGTGCCTGGAGTGGCGGATCCAATCAGCCCCAGCATTTT. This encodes CAWSGGSNQPQHF.

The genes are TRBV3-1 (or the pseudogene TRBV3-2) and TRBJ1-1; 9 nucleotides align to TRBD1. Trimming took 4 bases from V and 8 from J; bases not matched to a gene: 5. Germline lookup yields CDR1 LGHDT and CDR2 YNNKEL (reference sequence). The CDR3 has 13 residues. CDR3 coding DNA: TGTGCCAGCAGCCGTCTGACAGGGGGGGAAGCTTTCTTT. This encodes CASSRLTGGEAFF.

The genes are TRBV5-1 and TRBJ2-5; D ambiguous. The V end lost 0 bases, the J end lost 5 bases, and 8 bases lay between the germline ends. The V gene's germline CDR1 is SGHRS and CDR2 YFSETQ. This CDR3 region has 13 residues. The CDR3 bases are TGCGCCAGCAGCTTGGGGGTGGAGGAGACCCAGTACTTC. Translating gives CASSLGVEETQYF.

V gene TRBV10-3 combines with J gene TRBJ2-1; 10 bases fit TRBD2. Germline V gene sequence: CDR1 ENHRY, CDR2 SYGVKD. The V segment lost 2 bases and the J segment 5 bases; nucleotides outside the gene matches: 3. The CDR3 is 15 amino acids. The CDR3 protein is CAISEERGGNNEQFF. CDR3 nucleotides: TGTGCCATCAGTGAGGAGCGGGGGGGCAACAATGAGCAGTTCTTC.

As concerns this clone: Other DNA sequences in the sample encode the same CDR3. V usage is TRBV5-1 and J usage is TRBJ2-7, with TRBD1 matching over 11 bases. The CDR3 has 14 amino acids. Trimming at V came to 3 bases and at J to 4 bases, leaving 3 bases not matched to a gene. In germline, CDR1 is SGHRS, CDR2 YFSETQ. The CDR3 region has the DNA TGCGCCAGCAGCTCCGGGACAGGGGGTTACGAGCAGTACTTC. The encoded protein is CASSSGTGGYEQYF.

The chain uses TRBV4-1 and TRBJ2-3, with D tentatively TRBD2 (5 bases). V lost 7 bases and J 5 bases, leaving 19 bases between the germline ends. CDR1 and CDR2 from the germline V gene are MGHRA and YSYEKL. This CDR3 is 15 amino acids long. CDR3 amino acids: CASTHSWRVGDTQYF. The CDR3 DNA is TGCGCCAGCACCCACTCGTGGCGGGTTGGAGATACGCAGTATTTT.

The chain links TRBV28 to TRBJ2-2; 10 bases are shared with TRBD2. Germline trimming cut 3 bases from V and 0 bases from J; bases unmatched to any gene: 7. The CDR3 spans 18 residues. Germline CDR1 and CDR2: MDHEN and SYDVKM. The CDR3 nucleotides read TGTGCCAGCAGTTTGTGGGCTAGCGGGGGCGCGAACACCGGGGAGCTGTTTTTT. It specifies CASSLWASGGANTGELFF.

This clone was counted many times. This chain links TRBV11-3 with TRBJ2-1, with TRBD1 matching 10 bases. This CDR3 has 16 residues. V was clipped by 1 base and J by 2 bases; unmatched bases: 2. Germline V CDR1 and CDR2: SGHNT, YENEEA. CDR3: CASSLAGTGAYNEQFF. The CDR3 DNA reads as TGTGCCAGCAGCTTAGCGGGGACAGGGGCCTACAATGAGCAGTTCTTC.

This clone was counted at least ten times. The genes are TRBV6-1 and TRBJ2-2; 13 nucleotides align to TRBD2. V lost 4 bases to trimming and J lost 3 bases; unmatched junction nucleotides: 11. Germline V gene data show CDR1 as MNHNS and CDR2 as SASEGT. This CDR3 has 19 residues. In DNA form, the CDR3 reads TGTGCCAGCAGTGGAGGAACTAGCGGGGGGGCCTGGGACACCGGGGAGCTGTTTTTT. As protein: CASSGGTSGGAWDTGELFF.

The CDR3 loop is CASSLGEGNPYSGNTIYF. The CDR3 DNA reads as TGTGCCAGCAGCTTGGGGGAGGGTAACCCCTACTCTGGAAACACCATATATTTT. V is TRBV5-4 and J is TRBJ1-3, with unresolved D. Germline loops: CDR1 SGHNT, CDR2 YYREEE (reference sequence). Trimming stripped 0 bases from V and 0 bases from J, with 16 bases between. The CDR3 has 18 amino acids. The variable domain in full, completed from reference TRBV5-4 and TRBJ1-3, reads ETGVTQSPTHLIKTRGQQVTLRCSSQSGHNTVSWYQQALGQGPQFIFQYYREEENGRGNFPPRFSGLQFPNYSSELNVNALELDDSALYLCASSLGEGNPYSGNTIYFGEGSWLTVV.

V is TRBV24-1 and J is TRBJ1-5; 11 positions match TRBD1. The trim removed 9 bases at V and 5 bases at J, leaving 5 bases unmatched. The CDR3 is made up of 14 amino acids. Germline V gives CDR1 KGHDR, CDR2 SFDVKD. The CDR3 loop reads CATSGTGGYQPQHF. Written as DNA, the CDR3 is TGTGCCACCTCCGGGACAGGGGGTTATCAGCCCCAGCATTTT.